One TCR beta chain is described in this entry. Antigen unknown. This record belongs to a study of cytomegalovirus exposure and HLA in healthy donors. Amplification used 60 Vbeta primers and 13 Jbeta primers. Repertoires were generated with immunoSEQ multiplex PCR, while TCRdb's copy carries only in-frame clones and drops some. The table lists around 120,000 clones, roughly 80% of them singletons, with 2.7% in the top ten. Study results and limitations: By HLA locus, TCR association rates varied in a later analysis, with DRB1 showing the most and HLA-C the fewest.

The sequenced sample was PBMCs. The TCR was taken from a woman in her thirties or forties in good health and CMV-seropositive.

CDR3 residues: CASSSDSRGTDTQYF. CDR3 nucleotides: TGTGCCAGCAGTTCGGATTCACGGGGCACAGATACGCAGTATTTT. The chain combines TRBV2 with TRBJ2-3; D not resolved. The CDR3 is made up of 15 amino acids. Trimming removed 5 bases at V and 1 base at J, with 13 bases between. CDR1 SNHLY and CDR2 FYNNEI come from the germline V gene.